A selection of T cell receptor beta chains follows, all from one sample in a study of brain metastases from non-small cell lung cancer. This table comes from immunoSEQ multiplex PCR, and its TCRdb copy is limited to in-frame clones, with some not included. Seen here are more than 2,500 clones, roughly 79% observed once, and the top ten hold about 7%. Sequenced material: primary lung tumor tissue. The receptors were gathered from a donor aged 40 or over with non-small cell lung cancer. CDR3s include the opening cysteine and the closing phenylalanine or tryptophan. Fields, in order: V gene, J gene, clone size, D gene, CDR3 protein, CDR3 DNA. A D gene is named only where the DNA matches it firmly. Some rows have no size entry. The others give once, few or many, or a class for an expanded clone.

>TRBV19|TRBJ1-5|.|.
CASRDGQGIWQPQHF
TGTGCCAGTAGGGATGGCCAGGGTATATGGCAGCCCCAGCATTTT
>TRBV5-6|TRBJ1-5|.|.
CASSLLRGRNQPQHF
TGTGCCAGCAGCTTGCTCCGGGGCCGCAATCAGCCCCAGCATTTT
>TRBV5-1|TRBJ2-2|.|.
CASSFNAWDKLFF
TGCGCCAGCAGCTTTAATGCCTGGGACAAGCTGTTTTTT
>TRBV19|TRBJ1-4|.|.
CASSAREGVTNEKLFF
TGTGCCAGTAGTGCCCGAGAGGGAGTAACTAATGAAAAACTGTTTTTT
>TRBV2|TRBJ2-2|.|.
CASSGGGGTGELFF
TGTGCCAGCAGTGGCGGGGGCGGCACCGGGGAGCTGTTTTTT
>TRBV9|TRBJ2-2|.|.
CASSAGFRTGELFF
TGTGCCAGCAGCGCGGGGTTTCGTACCGGGGAGCTGTTTTTT
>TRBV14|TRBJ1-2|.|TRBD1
CASRPTGLPYGYTF
TGTGCCAGCAGGCCGACAGGGTTGCCTTATGGCTACACCTTC
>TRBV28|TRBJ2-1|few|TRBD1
CASSLGTGTSNEQFF
TGTGCCAGCAGTCTGGGGACAGGGACAAGTAATGAGCAGTTCTTC
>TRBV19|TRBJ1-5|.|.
CASRQGPGQPQHF
TGTGCCAGTAGACAGGGACCGGGTCAGCCCCAGCATTTT
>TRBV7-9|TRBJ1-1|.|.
CASIPWGENTEAFF
TGTGCCAGCATCCCCTGGGGGGAGAACACTGAAGCTTTCTTT
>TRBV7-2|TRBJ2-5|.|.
CASSLEVKTQYF
TGTGCCAGCAGCTTAGAGGTCAAGACCCAGTACTTC
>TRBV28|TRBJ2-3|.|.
CASSPGDTQYF
TGTGCCAGCAGTCCCGGAGATACGCAGTATTTT
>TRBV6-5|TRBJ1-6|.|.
CASSSSYGGVDSPLHF
TGTGCCAGCAGTTCATCATACGGGGGTGTTGATTCACCCCTCCACTTT
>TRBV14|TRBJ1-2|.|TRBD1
CASRPTGLPYGYTF
TGCGCCAGCAGGCCGACAGGGTTGCCTTATGGCTACACCTTC
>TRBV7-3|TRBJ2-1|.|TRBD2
CASSHPGLAPNEQFF
TGTGCCAGCAGTCATCCGGGACTAGCCCCCAATGAGCAGTTCTTC
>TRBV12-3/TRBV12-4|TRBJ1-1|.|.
CASSLGDGGEAFF
TGTGCCAGCAGTTTAGGGGACGGGGGTGAAGCTTTCTTT
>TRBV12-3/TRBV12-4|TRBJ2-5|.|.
CASGGYQETQYF
TGTGCCAGCGGGGGGTACCAAGAGACCCAGTACTTC
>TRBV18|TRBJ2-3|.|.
CASSLDPDSTDTQYF
TGTGCCAGCTCTCTAGACCCGGACAGCACAGATACGCAGTATTTT
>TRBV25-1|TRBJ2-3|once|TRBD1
CASSARQGMGTDTQYF
TGTGCCAGCAGTGCCAGACAGGGCATGGGCACAGATACGCAGTATTTT
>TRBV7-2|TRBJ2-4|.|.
CASSSLVFGQIGDIQYF
TGTGCCAGCAGCTCCCTTGTGTTTGGGCAAATAGGGGACATTCAGTACTTC
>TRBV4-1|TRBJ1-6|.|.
CASSQEPGRTNSPLHF
TGCGCCAGCAGCCAAGAGCCAGGGCGGACTAATTCACCCCTCCACTTT
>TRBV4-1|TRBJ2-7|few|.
CASSQAENHEQYF
TGCGCCAGCAGCCAAGCCGAAAACCACGAGCAGTACTTC
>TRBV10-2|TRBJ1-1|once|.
CASSESKRDGEAFF
TGCGCCAGCAGTGAGTCTAAGAGGGACGGTGAAGCTTTCTTT
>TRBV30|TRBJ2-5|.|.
CAWSQGRGGQETQYF
TGTGCCTGGAGTCAGGGCAGGGGTGGCCAAGAGACCCAGTACTTC
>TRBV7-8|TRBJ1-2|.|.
CASSLAEVNYSYTF
TGTGCCAGCAGCTTAGCGGAAGTCAACTATAGCTACACCTTC
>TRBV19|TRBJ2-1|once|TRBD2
CASRPGLAGVEEQFF
TGTGCCAGTAGACCAGGACTAGCGGGGGTAGAGGAGCAGTTCTTC
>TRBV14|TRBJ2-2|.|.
CASSQDIYGELFF
TGTGCCAGCAGCCAAGACATTTACGGGGAGCTGTTTTTT
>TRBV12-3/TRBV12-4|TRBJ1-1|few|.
CASRIRENTEAFF
TGTGCCAGCAGAATCAGGGAGAACACTGAAGCTTTCTTT
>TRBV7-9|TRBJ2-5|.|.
CASSPYNQETQYF
TGTGCCAGCAGCCCTTACAACCAAGAGACCCAGTACTTC
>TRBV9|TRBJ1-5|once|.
CASSIGTGFNQPQHF
TGTGCCAGCAGCATCGGTACAGGATTCAATCAGCCCCAGCATTTT
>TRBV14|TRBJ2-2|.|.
CASSPFPESSTGELFF
TGTGCCAGCAGCCCCTTCCCAGAGTCCAGCACCGGGGAGCTGTTTTTT
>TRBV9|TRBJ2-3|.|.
CASSPSVGDTQYF
TGTGCCAGCAGCCCCTCGGTTGGAGATACGCAGTATTTT
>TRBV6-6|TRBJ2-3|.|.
CASRGTGTDTQYF
TGTGCCAGTCGGGGGACGGGGACAGATACGCAGTATTTT
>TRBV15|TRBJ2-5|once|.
CATSRPKERETQYF
TGTGCCACCAGCCGCCCCAAGGAGCGGGAGACCCAGTACTTC
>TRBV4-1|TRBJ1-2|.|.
CASSQEPGANYGYTF
TGCGCCAGCAGCCAAGAACCAGGGGCGAACTATGGCTACACCTTC
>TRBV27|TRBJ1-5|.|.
CASSLSGDSNQPQHF
TGTGCCAGCAGTTTATCAGGAGATAGCAATCAGCCCCAGCATTTT
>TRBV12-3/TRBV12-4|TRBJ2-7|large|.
CASSLDSSYEQYF
TGTGCCAGCAGCCTGGACAGCTCCTACGAGCAGTACTTC
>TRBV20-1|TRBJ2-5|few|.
CSASGPQVQETQYF
TGCAGTGCTAGTGGTCCCCAGGTTCAAGAGACCCAGTACTTC
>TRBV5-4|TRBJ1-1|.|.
CASSLSEQGEAFF
TGTGCCAGCAGCTTAAGTGAACAGGGTGAAGCTTTCTTT
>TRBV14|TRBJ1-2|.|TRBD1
CASSQEDRGVINGYTF
TGTGCCAGCAGCCAAGAGGACAGGGGGGTCATCAATGGCTACACCTTC
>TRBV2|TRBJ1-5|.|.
CASGDTGNQPQHF
TGTGCCAGTGGGGACACGGGAAATCAGCCCCAGCATTTT
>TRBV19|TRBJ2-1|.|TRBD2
CASSIASGGYLDEQFF
TGTGCCAGTAGTATCGCTAGCGGGGGGTATTTGGATGAGCAGTTCTTC
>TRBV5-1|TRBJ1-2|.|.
CASSITGHGYTF
TGCGCCAGCAGTATAACAGGGCATGGCTACACCTTC
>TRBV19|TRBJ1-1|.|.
CASSSGVTEAFF
TGTGCCAGTAGCTCGGGAGTCACTGAAGCTTTCTTT
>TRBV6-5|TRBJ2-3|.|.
CASSRGGVTDTQYF
TGTGCCAGCAGTCGAGGGGGGGTGACAGATACGCAGTATTTT
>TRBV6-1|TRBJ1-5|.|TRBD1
CASSDVGQGNQPQHF
TGTGCCAGCAGTGATGTAGGACAGGGAAATCAGCCCCAGCATTTT
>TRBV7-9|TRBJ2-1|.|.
CASSPDPGMNEQFF
TGTGCCAGCAGCCCGGACCCAGGGATGAATGAGCAGTTCTTC
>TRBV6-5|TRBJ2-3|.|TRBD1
CASSLGQGRDTQYF
TGTGCCAGCAGCCTGGGACAGGGCAGAGATACGCAGTATTTT
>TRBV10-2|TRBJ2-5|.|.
CASSESSRVETQYF
TGCGCCAGCAGTGAGTCGTCCAGGGTAGAGACCCAGTACTTC
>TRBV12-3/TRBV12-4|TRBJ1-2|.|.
CASSLLDYTF
TGTGCCAGCAGTTTGTTGGACTACACCTTC
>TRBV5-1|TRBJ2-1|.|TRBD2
CASSLSPSGGASNEQFF
TGCGCCAGCAGCTTGTCGCCGAGCGGGGGGGCCTCGAATGAGCAGTTCTTC
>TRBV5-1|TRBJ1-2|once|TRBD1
CASSVQGGDGYTF
TGCGCCAGCAGCGTACAGGGGGGTGACGGCTACACCTTC
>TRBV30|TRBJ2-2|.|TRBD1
CAWSRGDRGTGELFF
TGTGCCTGGAGTAGAGGGGACAGGGGTACCGGGGAGCTGTTTTTT
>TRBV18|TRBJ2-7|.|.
CASSPGGGSYEQYF
TGTGCCAGCTCACCGGGTGGGGGCTCCTACGAGCAGTACTTC
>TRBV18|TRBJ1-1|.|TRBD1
CASEDRGKDTEAFF
TGTGCCAGCGAAGACAGGGGGAAAGACACTGAAGCTTTCTTT
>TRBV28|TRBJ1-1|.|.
CASSLWGAGAPGAFF
TGTGCCAGCAGTTTATGGGGTGCGGGGGCGCCTGGAGCTTTCTTT
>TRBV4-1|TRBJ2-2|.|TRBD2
CASRKAGENTGELFF
TGCGCCAGCAGGAAAGCGGGGGAAAACACCGGGGAGCTGTTTTTT
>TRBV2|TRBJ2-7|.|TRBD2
CTSARGGSSYEQYF
TGTACCAGCGCGAGGGGCGGGAGCTCCTACGAGCAGTACTTC
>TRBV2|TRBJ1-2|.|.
CASNERASWGYTF
TGTGCCAGCAATGAAAGGGCCTCGTGGGGCTACACCTTC